These 30 T cell receptor beta chains were all obtained from the same sample, sequenced in a study of blood T cell repertoires in COVID-19. The method was immunoSEQ multiplex PCR; TCRdb's version includes in-frame clones alone and lacks a portion of them. The sample has tens of thousands of clones, under 90% seen once. Specimen: peripheral blood. Receptors were obtained from a human donor in a cohort sampled during active COVID-19.

This sequence joins TRBV5-1 and TRBJ2-7; D remains unclear. Germline CDR1 and CDR2: SGHRS and YFSETQ. Trimming pared 0 bases from V and 4 bases from J, leaving 8 bases between. The CDR3 runs 13 residues. In DNA, the CDR3 is TGCGCCAGCAGCTTGGACAGTTTGTACGAGCAGTACTTC. Amino acid sequence: CASSLDSLYEQYF.

The CDR3 protein is CASSPLTPGVDNEQFF. The CDR3 DNA is TGTGCCAGCAGCCCCCTGACCCCGGGAGTTGACAATGAGCAGTTCTTC. The rearrangement joins TRBV3-1 (or the pseudogene TRBV3-2) to TRBJ2-1; possibly TRBD2 for D (6 bases). The germline V gene encodes CDR1 LGHDT and CDR2 YNNKEL (reference sequence). Trimming pared 4 bases from V and 5 bases from J, leaving 18 bases between. This CDR3 region has 16 residues.

The rearrangement uses TRBV2 and TRBJ2-2; D not resolved. The CDR3 sequence is 13 residues long. V was clipped by 1 base and J by 5 bases, with 5 bases between them. CDR1 is SNHLY, CDR2 FYNNEI, per germline. This CDR3 is CASSEGRTGELFF. Here the CDR3 DNA reads TGTGCCAGCAGTGAAGGGAGAACCGGGGAGCTGTTTTTT.

The chain combines TRBV24-1 with TRBJ2-3, with 10 bases identical to TRBD2. The ends lost 6 bases at V and 0 bases at J; junction bases unmatched: 11. The CDR3 has 18 amino acids. Germline CDR1 is KGHDR and CDR2 is SFDVKD. The CDR3 is CATSSIGTSDTSTDTQYF. As DNA, the CDR3 is TGTGCCACCAGTTCAATCGGGACTAGCGACACTAGCACAGATACGCAGTATTTT.

The chain is built from TRBV18 and TRBJ2-1; 7 bases line up with TRBD2. This CDR3 is built from 14 residues. Germline CDR1 and CDR2: KGHSH and LQKENI. J was trimmed by 3 bases and V by 8 bases; bases with no gene match: 7. For the CDR3, the DNA is TGTGCCAGCAACGGGCTAGCGGACTACAATGAGCAGTTCTTC. This sequence encodes CASNGLADYNEQFF.

This chain uses TRBV2 with TRBJ1-1; tentative D call: TRBD1 (6 bases). CDR1 SNHLY and CDR2 FYNNEI come from the germline V gene. V shed 4 bases and J shed 1 base, with 7 bases lying between them. There are 13 residues in the CDR3. In DNA, the CDR3 is TGTGCCAGCAGTGGGACAGCGAACACTGAAGCTTTCTTT. Translated, it gives CASSGTANTEAFF.

The chain joins TRBV15 to TRBJ1-4; TRBD1 aligns across 9 bases. This CDR3 has 16 amino acids. The J segment lost 3 bases and the V segment lost 4 bases, leaving 6 bases of the junction unmatched. Germline V gene sequence: CDR1 LNHNV, CDR2 YYDKDF (reference sequence). The CDR3 nucleotides are TGTGCCACCAGCATGAGGACAGGGGTTTCTAATGAAAAACTGTTTTTT. This encodes CATSMRTGVSNEKLFF. Based on the CDR3 plus reference TRBV15 and TRBJ1-4, the full variable domain is DAMVIQNPRYQVTQFGKPVTLSCSQTLNHNVMYWYQQKSSQAPKLLFHYYDKDFNNEADTPDNFQSRRPNTSFCFLDIRSPGLGDTAMYLCATSMRTGVSNEKLFFGSGTQLSVL.

The V gene is TRBV24-1, the J gene TRBJ2-5; D not resolved. V lost 4 bases, J lost 2 bases, and 13 bases lay in between. The CDR3 is 15 amino acids. Germline-derived CDR1 and CDR2 are KGHDR and SFDVKD. CDR3 sequence (DNA): TGTGCCACCAGTGAGACCTCCAGGCAACAAGAGACCCAGTACTTC. It translates to CATSETSRQQETQYF.

This chain joins TRBV10-3 and TRBJ1-1, with no clear D. The CDR3 contains 16 residues. Germline CDR1 reads ENHRY; CDR2 reads SYGVKD. Trimming stripped 2 bases from V and 1 base from J, with 14 bases between. This CDR3 is CAISEMRTGRNTEAFF. The CDR3 region has the DNA TGTGCCATCAGTGAGATGCGTACCGGGAGGAACACTGAAGCTTTCTTT.

This clone was detected a few times. The genes are TRBV5-1 and TRBJ1-1, with D uncertain. Germline V gene lookup returns CDR1 SGHRS and CDR2 YFSETQ. The CDR3 totals 14 residues. The V and J ends lost 1 base and 0 bases respectively, with 7 bases between them. CDR3: CASSLTDMNTEAFF. CDR3 sequence (DNA): TGCGCCAGCAGCTTGACAGACATGAACACTGAAGCTTTCTTT.

This clone was detected only once. The CDR3 loop reads CASSLYTGSREKLFF. The CDR3 nucleotides read TGTGCCAGCAGCTTATATACGGGGAGCCGGGAAAAACTGTTTTTT. This rearrangement joins TRBV11-2 to TRBJ1-4; D gene uncertain. The CDR3 has 15 amino acids. The V gene lost 2 bases and the J gene lost 8 bases, with 15 bases spanning the gap. CDR1 and CDR2 (germline): SGHAT, FQNNGV.

The rearrangement joins TRBV6-6 to TRBJ2-5; 9 nucleotides align to TRBD2. The CDR3 extends over 14 amino acids. Germline V gene data show CDR1 as MNHNY and CDR2 as SVGAGI (reference sequence). V gave up 6 bases and J gave up 5 bases; unmatched junction bases: 7. Written as DNA, the CDR3 is TGTGCCAGCAGAGTAGCGGGAGAATGGGAGACCCAGTACTTC. This encodes CASRVAGEWETQYF.

V and J are TRBV5-1 and TRBJ2-7; TRBD1 is a possible D gene (6 bases). The V end lost 3 bases, the J end lost 5 bases, and 12 bases lay between the germline ends. Germline-derived CDR1 and CDR2 are SGHRS and YFSETQ. The CDR3 extends over 13 amino acids. CDR3 amino acids: CASSYTGLDEQYF. The CDR3 bases are TGCGCCAGCAGCTATACAGGGTTGGACGAGCAGTACTTC.

V gene TRBV5-4 combines with J gene TRBJ2-7; D possibly corresponds to TRBD2 (6 bases). This CDR3 has 15 amino acids. Germline CDR1 is SGHNT and CDR2 is YYREEE (reference sequence). Trimming left V 0 bases short and J 6 bases short, with 16 bases between. CDR3 DNA: TGTGCCAGCAGCTTGGCCTCTCGGGAGAGGGGCGAGCAGTACTTC. The encoded protein is CASSLASRERGEQYF.

The chain carries TRBV9 and TRBJ2-3; 10 positions match TRBD2. Germline CDR1 reads SGDLS; CDR2 reads YYNGEE. V shed 3 bases and J 6 bases; nucleotides not matched to a gene: 7. There are 15 residues in the CDR3. CDR3 in amino acids: CASSGTSGFPDTQYF. CDR3 DNA sequence: TGTGCCAGCAGCGGGACTAGCGGATTCCCCGATACGCAGTATTTT.

The genes are TRBV19 and TRBJ2-1, with D tentatively TRBD2 (6 bases). V dropped 3 bases and J dropped 0 bases, with 9 bases sitting between them. The CDR3 has 15 amino acids. The germline V gene has CDR1 LNHDA and CDR2 SQIVND (reference sequence). CDR3 sequence: CASSISGDSYNEQFF. The CDR3, as DNA: TGTGCCAGTAGTATTTCGGGAGACTCCTACAATGAGCAGTTCTTC.

The V gene is TRBV3-1 (or the pseudogene TRBV3-2), the J gene TRBJ2-1, with 11 bases matching TRBD2. The CDR3 loop spans 15 amino acids. Germline V gene sequence: CDR1 LGHDT, CDR2 YNNKEL (reference sequence). V gave up 3 bases and J gave up 4 bases; unmatched junction bases: 2. The CDR3 sequence is CASSQTSGVYNEQFF. CDR3 nucleotides: TGTGCCAGCAGCCAGACTAGCGGGGTTTACAATGAGCAGTTCTTC.

This chain links TRBV10-1 with TRBJ2-1, with 7 bases fitting TRBD2. The CDR3 covers 13 residues. The ends lost 5 bases at V and 9 bases at J; junction bases unmatched: 7. Germline values: CDR1 WNHNN, CDR2 SYGVQD (reference sequence). The DNA of the CDR3 is TGCGCCAGCAGTCCGGGGACTATCGGTGAGCAGTTCTTC. It encodes CASSPGTIGEQFF.

The rearrangement uses TRBV27 and TRBJ1-4; D may be TRBD1 (6 bases). The CDR3 consists of 15 residues. Germline loops: CDR1 MNHEY, CDR2 SMNVEV (reference sequence). The V and J ends lost 8 bases and 0 bases respectively, with 13 bases between them. CDR3 sequence reads: CASGGQGPTNEKLFF. The CDR3 bases are TGTGCCAGCGGGGGCCAGGGTCCAACTAATGAAAAACTGTTTTTT. Based on the CDR3 plus reference TRBV27 and TRBJ1-4, the full variable domain is EAQVTQNPRYLITVTGKKLTVTCSQNMNHEYMSWYRQDPGLGLRQIYYSMNVEVTDKGDVPEGYKVSRKEKRNFPLILESPSPNQTSLYFCASGGQGPTNEKLFFGSGTQLSVL.

The chain couples TRBV24-1 to TRBJ1-2; 7 nucleotides line up with TRBD1. The CDR3 is 13 residues long. The germline CDR1 and CDR2 sequences are KGHDR and SFDVKD. J was trimmed by 8 bases and V by 3 bases; bases with no gene match: 5. The CDR3 DNA reads as TGTGCCACCAGTGATGTAGGAGGGGGCGGCTACACCTTC. As protein: CATSDVGGGGYTF.

The chain joins TRBV11-2 to TRBJ2-7; TRBD1 matches at 8 bases. V gave up 5 bases and J gave up 6 bases; unmatched junction bases: 9. Per the germline V gene, CDR1 is SGHAT and CDR2 is FQNNGV. The CDR3 runs 14 residues. DNA of the CDR3: TGTGCCAGCAGCCATTGGACAGGGAAGGGCGAGCAGTACTTC. This sequence encodes CASSHWTGKGEQYF.

The chain joins TRBV28 to TRBJ1-4; D is unclear. Trimming removed 3 bases from V and 8 bases from J, with 7 bases in between. Germline CDR1 MDHEN, CDR2 SYDVKM. This CDR3 comprises 12 residues. The CDR3 DNA reads TGTGCCAGCAGTTTTTCGGGGGAAAAACTGTTTTTT. Its translation: CASSFSGEKLFF.

This chain links TRBV29-1 with TRBJ1-3; no definite D call. The V gene's germline CDR1 is SQVTM and CDR2 ANQGSEA. V was pared by 6 bases and J by 4 bases, with 7 bases between. CDR3 size: 11 residues. CDR3 in DNA: TGCAGCGTGGCGGAAGGAAACACCATATATTTT. Protein product: CSVAEGNTIYF.

This clone was counted between two and nine times. The chain recombines TRBV5-1 with TRBJ2-5; no clear D. Germline CDR1 reads SGHRS; CDR2 reads YFSETQ. This CDR3 is built from 13 residues. V was clipped by 4 bases and J by 1 base, with 8 bases between them. The CDR3 region has the DNA TGCGCCAGCAGCCCTGACTTCCAAGAGACCCAGTACTTC. Its protein is CASSPDFQETQYF.

The chain links TRBV11-1 to TRBJ2-5; possible D gene TRBD2, 7 bases. This CDR3 has 13 amino acids. CDR1 SGHAT and CDR2 FQDESV come from the germline V gene (reference sequence). The V end lost 7 bases, the J end lost 4 bases, and 13 bases lay between the germline ends. This chain's CDR3 is CASKGEGTETQYF. Written as DNA, the CDR3 is TGTGCCAGCAAGGGGGAGGGAACAGAGACCCAGTACTTC.

This clone was seen a handful of times. This sequence joins TRBV4-1 and TRBJ2-7, with TRBD1 identical over 7 bases. V was clipped by 1 base and J by 3 bases; unmatched bases: 6. The CDR3 is made up of 15 amino acids. CDR1 is MGHRA, CDR2 YSYEKL, per germline. The CDR3 protein is CASSQVQGTDYEQYF. CDR3 in DNA: TGCGCCAGCAGCCAAGTTCAAGGGACAGACTACGAGCAGTACTTC.

The rearrangement uses TRBV25-1 and TRBJ1-3; D perhaps matches TRBD1 (5 bases). Germline loops: CDR1 MGHDK, CDR2 SYGVNS. This CDR3 region has 15 residues. V was pared by 4 bases and J by 2 bases, with 12 bases between. The CDR3 nucleotides read TGTGCCAGCAGTGGGTTGGCAGGGCCTGGAAACACCATATATTTT. Amino acid sequence: CASSGLAGPGNTIYF.

The rearrangement uses TRBV2 and TRBJ2-7; 13 nucleotides match TRBD2. This CDR3 comprises 14 residues. Germline-derived CDR1 and CDR2 are SNHLY and FYNNEI. Trimming at V came to 7 bases and at J to 2 bases, leaving 2 bases not matched to a gene. The chain's CDR3 is CASKLAGGPYEQYF. CDR3 nucleotide sequence: TGTGCCAGCAAACTAGCGGGAGGGCCCTACGAGCAGTACTTC.

This clone was seen more than once but under ten times. The chain couples TRBV2 to TRBJ2-5; tentative D call: TRBD1 (6 bases). With 4 bases removed from V and 0 bases from J, the gap between germline ends came to 9 bases. Germline V gene sequence: CDR1 SNHLY, CDR2 FYNNEI. This CDR3 has 14 residues. The CDR3 DNA reads as TGTGCCAGCAGTGCGGACAGTTACCAAGAGACCCAGTACTTC. This codes for CASSADSYQETQYF.

The chain is built from TRBV27 and TRBJ1-5, with D possibly TRBD1 on 6 matching bases. V lost 6 bases to trimming and J lost 4 bases, with 16 bases between them. CDR3 length: 15 amino acids. Germline loops: CDR1 MNHEY, CDR2 SMNVEV (reference sequence). The CDR3 coding sequence is TGTGCCAGCAGACCGCGGCCGGGACAAAATCAGCCCCAGCATTTT. Translated, it gives CASRPRPGQNQPQHF.